Reported below is one T cell receptor beta chain. The length of the CDR3 is 14 residues. J lost 9 bases, V lost 6 bases, and 11 bases had no gene match. CDR1 MDHEN and CDR2 SYDVKM come from the germline V gene. The sample originates from a study of blood T cell repertoires in COVID-19. Whole-study context: The United States, Italy and Spain were the sources of the acute and convalescent COVID-19 samples. The analysed material was cDNA or gDNA that came from T cells, B-cell-depleted T cells, or PBMCs.

Authors' data handling: Amplifying reference gene primers gave estimates of nucleated cell counts. The data were produced by immunoSEQ multiplex PCR, yet TCRdb's version contains in-frame clones alone and is incomplete. V and J calls and clone size come straight from that table; D and trimming were deduced from the DNA. This table holds approximately 470,000 clones, 70% to 90% found once. The TCR originated in a human donor in a cohort sampled during active COVID-19. The chain recombines TRBV28 with TRBJ2-4; 7 bases agree with TRBD1. Input material: peripheral blood. CDR3 DNA sequence: TGTGCCAGCAGCCCAAACAGGGGATTGGGCATTCAGTACTTC. It encodes CASSPNRGLGIQYF.